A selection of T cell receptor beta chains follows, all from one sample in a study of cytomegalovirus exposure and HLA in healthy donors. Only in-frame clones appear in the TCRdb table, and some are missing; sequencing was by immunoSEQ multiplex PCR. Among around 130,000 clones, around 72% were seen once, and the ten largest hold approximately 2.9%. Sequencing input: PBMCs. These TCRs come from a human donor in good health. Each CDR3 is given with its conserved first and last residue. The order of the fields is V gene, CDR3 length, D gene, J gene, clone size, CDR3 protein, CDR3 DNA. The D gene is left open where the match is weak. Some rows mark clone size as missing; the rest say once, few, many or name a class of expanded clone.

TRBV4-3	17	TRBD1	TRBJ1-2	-	CASSQEAGTGTNYGYTF	TGCGCCAGCAGCCAAGAAGCCGGGACAGGGACTAACTATGGCTACACCTTC
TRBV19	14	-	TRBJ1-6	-	CASSIGAQGSPLHF	TGTGCCAGTAGTATAGGGGCCCAGGGATCACCCCTCCACTTT
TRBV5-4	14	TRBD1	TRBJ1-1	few	CASSLGFRGTEAFF	TGTGCCAGCAGCTTGGGCTTCAGGGGGACTGAAGCTTTCTTT
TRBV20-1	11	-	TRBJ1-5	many	CSASPNQPQHF	TGCAGTGCTAGTCCTAATCAGCCCCAGCATTTT
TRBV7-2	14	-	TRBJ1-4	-	CASSQGTLGEKLFF	TGTGCCAGCAGCCAGGGGACATTGGGGGAAAAACTGTTTTTT
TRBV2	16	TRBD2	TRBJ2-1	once	CASSERTSRRLNEQFF	TGTGCCAGCAGTGAACGGACTAGCCGACGACTCAATGAGCAGTTCTTC
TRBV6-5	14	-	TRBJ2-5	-	CASRTLQGGETQYF	TGTGCCAGCAGGACATTACAAGGGGGAGAGACCCAGTACTTC
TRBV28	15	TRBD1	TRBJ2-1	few	CASTIIRDRVSEQFF	TGTGCCAGCACCATTATAAGGGACAGGGTATCTGAGCAGTTCTTC
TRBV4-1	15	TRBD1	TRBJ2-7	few	CASSQDDRGLGEQYF	TGCGCCAGCAGCCAAGATGACAGGGGATTGGGCGAGCAGTACTTC
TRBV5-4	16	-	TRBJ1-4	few	CASSLGGRSTNEKLFF	TGTGCCAGCAGCTTGGGGGGCAGGTCAACTAATGAAAAACTGTTTTTT
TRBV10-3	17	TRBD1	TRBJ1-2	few	CAISEPDRPSLRYGYTF	TGTGCCATCAGTGAGCCGGACAGGCCAAGTCTGCGCTATGGCTACACCTTC
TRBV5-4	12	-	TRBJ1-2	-	CASSLDGGGYTF	TGTGCCAGCAGCTTGGACGGGGGTGGCTACACCTTC
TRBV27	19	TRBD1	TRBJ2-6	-	CASSSLGTGSPSGANVLTF	TGTGCCAGCAGTTCTCTGGGGACAGGGTCCCCCTCTGGGGCCAACGTCCTGACTTTC
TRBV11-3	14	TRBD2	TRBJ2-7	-	CASSRAGTGYEQYF	TGTGCCAGCAGCCGAGCGGGGACGGGCTACGAGCAGTACTTC
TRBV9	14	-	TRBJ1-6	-	CASSVPGLGSPLHF	TGTGCCAGCAGCGTGCCAGGCCTGGGTTCACCCCTCCACTTT
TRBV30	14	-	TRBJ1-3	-	CAWIGANSGNTIYF	TGTGCCTGGATAGGGGCAAACTCTGGAAACACCATATATTTT
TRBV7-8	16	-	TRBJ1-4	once	CASSERPGATNEKLFF	TGTGCCAGCAGCGAACGACCCGGGGCAACTAATGAAAAACTGTTTTTT
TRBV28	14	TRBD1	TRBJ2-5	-	CASRDRGVRETQYF	TGTGCCAGCCGGGACAGGGGAGTGAGAGAGACCCAGTACTTC
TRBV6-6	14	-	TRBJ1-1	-	CASTARGSNTEAFF	TGTGCCAGCACTGCCCGGGGGTCGAACACTGAAGCTTTCTTT
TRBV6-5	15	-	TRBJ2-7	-	CASSYSRHISYEQYF	TGTGCCAGCAGTTACTCTCGACACATCTCCTACGAGCAGTACTTC
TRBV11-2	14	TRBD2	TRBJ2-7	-	CASSLRTSYYEQYF	TGTGCCAGCAGCTTACGGACTAGTTACTACGAGCAGTACTTC
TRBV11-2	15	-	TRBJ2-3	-	CASSLGAGGTDTQYF	TGTGCCAGCAGCTTAGGGGCAGGGGGCACAGATACGCAGTATTTT
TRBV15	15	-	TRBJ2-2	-	CATSRVGVVAGELFF	TGTGCCACCAGCAGAGTCGGGGTTGTAGCCGGGGAGCTGTTTTTT
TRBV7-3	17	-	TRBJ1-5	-	CASIVPAQGELNQPQHF	TGTGCCAGCATCGTGCCAGCCCAGGGCGAACTCAATCAGCCCCAGCATTTT
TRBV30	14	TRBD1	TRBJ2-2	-	CAWDRDRGTGELFF	TGTGCCTGGGACCGGGACAGGGGAACCGGGGAGCTGTTTTTT
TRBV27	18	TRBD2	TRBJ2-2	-	CASSFSPGTSGNTGELFF	TGTGCCAGCAGTTTTTCCCCAGGGACTAGCGGGAACACCGGGGAGCTGTTTTTT
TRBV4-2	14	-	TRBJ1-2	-	CASSQEEGRDGYTF	TGTGCCAGCAGCCAAGAGGAGGGAAGAGACGGCTACACCTTC
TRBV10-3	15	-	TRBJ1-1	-	CAISEFRGVNTEAFF	TGTGCCATCAGTGAGTTCAGGGGAGTGAACACTGAAGCTTTCTTT
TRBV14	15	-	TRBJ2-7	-	CASSQADLGLFEQYF	TGTGCCAGCAGCCAAGCCGACCTAGGTCTCTTCGAGCAGTACTTC
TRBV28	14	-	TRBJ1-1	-	CASSRGGFNTEAFF	TGTGCCAGCAGCCGGGGGGGTTTCAACACTGAAGCTTTCTTT
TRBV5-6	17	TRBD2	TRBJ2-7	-	CASSLRTSGRASYEQYF	TGTGCCAGCAGCTTGCGGACTAGCGGGAGGGCATCCTACGAGCAGTACTTC
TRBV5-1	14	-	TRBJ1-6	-	CASSEGPHNSPLHF	TGCGCCAGCAGCGAGGGTCCCCATAATTCACCCCTCCACTTT
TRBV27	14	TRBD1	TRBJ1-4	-	CASSLTGRPEKLFF	TGTGCCAGCAGCCTGACAGGGAGACCAGAAAAACTGTTTTTT
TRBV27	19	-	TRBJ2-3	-	CASSRYRTGTATNTDTQYF	TGTGCCAGCAGCCGATATCGGACGGGGACTGCTACTAACACAGATACGCAGTATTTT
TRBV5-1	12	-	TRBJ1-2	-	CASMRTEYGYTF	TGCGCCAGTATGCGGACAGAGTATGGCTACACCTTC
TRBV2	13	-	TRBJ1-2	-	CASSENSHYGYTF	TGTGCCAGCAGTGAAAACAGTCACTATGGCTACACCTTC
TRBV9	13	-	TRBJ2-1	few	CASSVDYFNEQFF	TGTGCCAGCAGCGTAGACTATTTCAATGAGCAGTTCTTC
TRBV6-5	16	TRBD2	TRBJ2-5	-	CASSYSLAGGTETQYF	TGTGCCAGCAGTTACTCACTAGCGGGGGGGACAGAGACCCAGTACTTC
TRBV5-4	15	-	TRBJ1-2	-	CASSLWAGRGYGYTF	TGTGCCAGCAGCTTATGGGCGGGGCGAGGCTATGGCTACACCTTC
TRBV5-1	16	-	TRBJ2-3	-	CASSIERASSTDTQYF	TGCGCCAGCAGCATAGAGCGGGCAAGTAGCACAGATACGCAGTATTTT
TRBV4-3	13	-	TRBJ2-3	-	CASSQTITDTQYF	TGCGCCAGCAGCCAAACAATCACAGATACGCAGTATTTT
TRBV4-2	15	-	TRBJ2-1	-	CASSQGRASYNEQFF	TGTGCCAGCAGCCAAGGCAGGGCTTCCTACAATGAGCAGTTCTTC
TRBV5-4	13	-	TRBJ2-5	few	CASSFPMQETQYF	TGTGCCAGCAGCTTTCCCATGCAAGAGACCCAGTACTTC
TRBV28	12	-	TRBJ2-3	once	CASSSVRDTQYF	TGTGCCAGCAGTTCCGTACGGGATACGCAGTATTTT
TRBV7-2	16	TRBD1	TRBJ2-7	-	CASSPRTGESSYEQYF	TGTGCCAGCAGCCCCCGGACAGGGGAAAGCTCCTACGAGCAGTACTTC
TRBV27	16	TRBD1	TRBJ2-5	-	CASSSLRQGSQETQYF	TGTGCCAGCAGTTCCCTAAGACAGGGGTCACAAGAGACCCAGTACTTC
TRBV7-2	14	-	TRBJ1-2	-	CASSLAGSNYGYTF	TGTGCCAGCAGCTTAGCGGGCAGTAACTATGGCTACACCTTC
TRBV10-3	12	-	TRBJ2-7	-	CAISESVGGQYF	TGTGCCATCAGTGAGTCAGTGGGGGGGCAGTACTTC
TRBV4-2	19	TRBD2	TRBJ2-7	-	CASSQDPRTSGGGSYEQYF	TGTGCCAGCAGCCAAGATCCCAGGACTAGCGGGGGGGGATCCTACGAGCAGTACTTC
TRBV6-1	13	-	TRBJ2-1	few	CASSEPGYNEQFF	TGTGCCAGCAGTGAACCGGGGTACAATGAGCAGTTCTTC
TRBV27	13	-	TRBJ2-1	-	CASSLAPYNEQFF	TGTGCCAGCAGTCTAGCGCCTTACAATGAGCAGTTCTTC
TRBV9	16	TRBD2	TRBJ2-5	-	CASSVGGGRTQETQYF	TGTGCCAGCAGCGTAGGGGGCGGGAGGACCCAAGAGACCCAGTACTTC
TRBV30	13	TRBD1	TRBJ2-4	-	CAWSDRDRNIQYF	TGTGCCTGGAGTGACCGGGACAGAAACATTCAGTACTTC
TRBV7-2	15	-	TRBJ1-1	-	CASSLDAGRGSEAFF	TGTGCCAGCAGCTTAGACGCAGGGAGGGGGTCTGAAGCTTTCTTT
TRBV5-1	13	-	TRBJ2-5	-	CASSLQGTETQYF	TGCGCCAGCAGCTTGCAGGGGACGGAGACCCAGTACTTC
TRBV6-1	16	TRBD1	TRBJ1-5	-	CASSESRGQGLRPQHF	TGTGCCAGCAGTGAATCTAGGGGGCAGGGTTTGCGGCCCCAGCATTTT
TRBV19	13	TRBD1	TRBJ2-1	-	CATRTGFYNEQFF	TGTGCCACCCGGACAGGGTTCTACAATGAGCAGTTCTTC
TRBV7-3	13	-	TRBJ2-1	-	CASSFDPPSEQFF	TGTGCCAGCAGCTTTGATCCGCCGAGTGAGCAGTTCTTC
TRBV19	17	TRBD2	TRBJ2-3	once	CASSDGQRGISTDTQYF	TGTGCCAGTAGTGACGGCCAGCGGGGTATTAGCACAGATACGCAGTATTTT
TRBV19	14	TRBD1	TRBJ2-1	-	CASSTTGMSNEQFF	TGTGCCAGTAGCACGACAGGGATGAGCAATGAGCAGTTCTTC